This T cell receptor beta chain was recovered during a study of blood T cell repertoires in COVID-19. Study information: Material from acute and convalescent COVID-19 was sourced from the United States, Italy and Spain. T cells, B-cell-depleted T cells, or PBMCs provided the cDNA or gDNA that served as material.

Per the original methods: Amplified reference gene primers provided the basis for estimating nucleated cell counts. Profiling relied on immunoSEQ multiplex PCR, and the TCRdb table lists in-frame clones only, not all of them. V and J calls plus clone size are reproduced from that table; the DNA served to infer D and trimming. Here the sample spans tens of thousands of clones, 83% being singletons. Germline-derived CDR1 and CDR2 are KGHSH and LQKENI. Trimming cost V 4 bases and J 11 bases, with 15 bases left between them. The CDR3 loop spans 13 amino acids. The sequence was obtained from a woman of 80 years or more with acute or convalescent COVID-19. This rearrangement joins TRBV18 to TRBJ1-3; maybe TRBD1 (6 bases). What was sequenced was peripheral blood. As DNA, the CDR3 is TGTGCCAGCTCACAGGGTCAACAGGGATCCATATATTTT. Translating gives CASSQGQQGSIYF.